This is a list of T cell receptor beta chains from one sample in a study of identical twins. A single record per CDR3 protein comes from TCRdb applying MiXCR to the 5' RACE reads. The sample holds approximately 230,000 distinct CDR3 sequences; 6.5% to 8% are singletons and the top ten take more than 12%. These data were likewise used in another study, on T cells expressing NK-cell markers.

The sequencing sample was made of CD8+ T cells sorted from blood. Every receptor here comes from a young woman in good health. Each CDR3 is given with its conserved first and last residue. A D gene is named only where the DNA matches it firmly. For some rows the clone size is stated as once, few or many, or as a class when expanded; others skip it.

j_call	v_call	clone_size	d_call	cdr3_length	cdr3_aa	cdr3_nt
TRBJ2-7	TRBV12-3/TRBV12-4	few	.	13	CASSPGTSDEQYF	TGTGCCAGCAGTCCCGGGACAAGCGACGAGCAGTACTTC
TRBJ1-4	TRBV12-3/TRBV12-4	few	.	14	CASIDSLTNEKLFF	TGTGCCAGCATCGACAGTTTGACTAATGAAAAACTGTTTTTT
TRBJ1-4	TRBV5-6	.	.	13	CASSLVKREKLFF	TGTGCCAGCAGCTTGGTAAAACGGGAAAAACTGTTTTTT
TRBJ2-7	TRBV19	few	TRBD1	16	CASSIEFGTGNDEQYF	TGTGCCAGTAGTATCGAGTTTGGGACAGGGAACGACGAGCAGTACTTC
TRBJ2-1	TRBV29-1	many	.	10	CSVEGNEQFF	TGCAGCGTTGAAGGCAATGAGCAGTTCTTC
TRBJ1-2	TRBV12-3/TRBV12-4	many	TRBD1	12	CASSGQGDGYTF	TGTGCCAGCTCCGGACAGGGAGATGGCTACACCTTC
TRBJ1-3	TRBV16	few	.	14	CASSSAGRGNTIYF	TGTGCCAGCAGCTCGGCAGGGCGTGGAAACACCATATATTTT
TRBJ2-7	TRBV9	.	.	15	CASSPPVGQGYEQYF	TGTGCCAGCAGCCCCCCGGTGGGGCAGGGCTACGAGCAGTACTTC
TRBJ2-7	TRBV7-2	.	.	14	CASSLGGRTGEQYF	TGTGCCAGCAGCTTAGGGGGGAGAACGGGCGAGCAGTACTTC
TRBJ2-7	TRBV7-8	many	.	12	CASSLRIYEQYF	TGTGCCAGCAGCTTGAGAATATACGAGCAGTACTTC
TRBJ2-7	TRBV11-2	.	.	16	CASSGWDTKSSYEQYF	TGTGCCAGCAGCGGTTGGGACACTAAGAGCTCCTACGAGCAGTACTTC
TRBJ2-2	TRBV4-3	many	.	17	CASSQDRLGGDTGELFF	TGCGCCAGCAGCCAAGATCGCTTGGGGGGCGACACCGGGGAGCTGTTTTTT
TRBJ2-7	TRBV7-6	.	.	14	CASSLGTQTYEQYF	TGTGCCAGCAGCTTAGGGACACAAACCTACGAGCAGTACTTC
TRBJ2-3	TRBV2	few	.	13	CASSEAPAHTQYF	TGTGCCAGCAGTGAAGCGCCCGCCCATACGCAGTATTTT
TRBJ1-5	TRBV27	.	.	14	CASSLSGVNQPQHF	TGTGCCAGCAGTTTATCGGGGGTCAATCAGCCCCAGCATTTT
TRBJ1-1	TRBV4-3	few	.	13	CASSQGRATEAFF	TGCGCCAGCAGCCAAGGCAGGGCCACTGAAGCTTTCTTT
TRBJ2-2	TRBV15	few	.	12	CATNSNTGELFF	TGTGCCACCAACTCGAACACCGGGGAGCTGTTTTTT
TRBJ1-6	TRBV20-1	few	.	15	CSGKGRGSYNSPLHF	TGCAGTGGAAAGGGGCGGGGATCCTATAATTCACCCCTCCACTTT
TRBJ2-3	TRBV5-5	.	TRBD1	16	CASSLGTATLTDTQYF	TGTGCCAGCAGCTTAGGGACAGCCACCCTCACAGATACGCAGTATTTT
TRBJ2-7	TRBV18	.	.	12	CASSPQQGEQYF	TGTGCCAGCTCACCACAGCAGGGCGAGCAGTACTTC
TRBJ2-1	TRBV12-5	.	TRBD2	16	CASGNTSGLTYNEQFF	TGTGCTAGTGGCAACACTAGCGGGCTAACCTACAATGAGCAGTTCTTC
TRBJ2-7	TRBV3-1	few	.	13	CASSQDNSYEQYF	TGTGCCAGCAGCCAAGATAATAGCTACGAGCAGTACTTC
TRBJ1-1	TRBV28	.	.	12	CASTQGATEAFF	TGTGCCAGCACTCAGGGAGCCACTGAAGCTTTCTTT
TRBJ1-2	TRBV7-8	few	.	14	CASSLASSNYGYTF	TGTGCCAGCAGCTTAGCTTCATCTAACTATGGCTACACCTTC
TRBJ2-1	TRBV7-2	many	TRBD2	17	CASSLPLAGDPYNEQFF	TGTGCCAGCAGCCTTCCACTAGCGGGAGACCCCTACAATGAGCAGTTCTTC
TRBJ1-1	TRBV4-1	.	.	14	CASSQDWGTGEAFF	TGCGCCAGCAGCCAAGATTGGGGAACTGGTGAAGCTTTCTTT
TRBJ2-1	TRBV12-5	once	.	11	CASGYGGEQFF	TGTGCTAGTGGTTACGGGGGTGAGCAGTTCTTC
TRBJ2-1	TRBV7-9	few	.	17	CASSWQEERSSYNEQFF	TGTGCCAGCAGCTGGCAAGAAGAGAGGAGCTCCTACAATGAGCAGTTCTTC
TRBJ2-3	TRBV30	once	TRBD2	14	CAWTPGGGPDTQYF	TGTGCCTGGACCCCCGGGGGGGGCCCAGATACGCAGTATTTT
TRBJ2-5	TRBV11-2	.	TRBD2	16	CASSYVRAGGQETQYF	TGTGCCAGCAGCTACGTCCGAGCGGGGGGGCAAGAGACCCAGTACTTC
TRBJ2-7	TRBV20-1	many	TRBD2	13	CSATPSGSYEQYF	TGCAGTGCTACCCCGAGCGGGAGCTACGAGCAGTACTTC
TRBJ2-7	TRBV20-1	many	.	12	CSAREDQYEQYF	TGCAGTGCTAGAGAAGACCAGTACGAGCAGTACTTC
TRBJ2-5	TRBV18	.	.	14	CASSPGRAVETQYF	TGTGCCAGCTCACCAGGCAGGGCAGTAGAGACCCAGTACTTC
TRBJ2-7	TRBV7-9	.	.	15	CASSPTQPTRGEQYF	TGTGCCAGCAGCCCCACGCAACCAACCCGGGGGGAGCAGTACTTC
TRBJ2-1	TRBV20-1	.	TRBD2	17	CSARDLGLAETYNEQFF	TGCAGTGCTAGAGATCTGGGACTAGCGGAAACTTACAATGAGCAGTTCTTC
TRBJ2-7	TRBV5-5	.	.	14	CASSLVGEGYEQYF	TGTGCCAGCAGCTTGGTGGGGGAAGGGTACGAGCAGTACTTC
TRBJ2-7	TRBV20-1	few	.	13	CSAVTGSSYEQYF	TGCAGTGCGGTCACCGGGAGCTCCTACGAGCAGTACTTC
TRBJ2-6	TRBV6-1	few	.	16	CASRRTVSIEANVLTF	TGTGCCAGCAGGCGGACAGTGTCGATCGAGGCCAACGTCCTGACTTTC
TRBJ2-2	TRBV12-3/TRBV12-4	.	.	15	CASRVAGSNTGELFF	TGTGCCAGCAGGGTTGCGGGATCGAACACCGGGGAGCTGTTTTTT
TRBJ2-1	TRBV7-8	many	.	15	CATAREPSLPNEQFF	TGTGCCACCGCGCGCGAGCCTAGTTTACCAAATGAGCAGTTCTTC
TRBJ2-7	TRBV2	.	TRBD2	17	CASSEAGLVRELYEQYF	TGTGCCAGCAGTGAAGCGGGGCTGGTGCGGGAGCTCTACGAGCAGTACTTC
TRBJ2-7	TRBV20-1	few	.	14	CSAPWGRGSYEQYF	TGCAGTGCCCCATGGGGGAGGGGGTCTTACGAGCAGTACTTC
TRBJ2-1	TRBV6-5	many	.	11	CASAFNNEQFF	TGTGCCAGCGCATTCAACAATGAGCAGTTCTTC
TRBJ1-1	TRBV3-1	.	.	15	CASSQEFTGNTEAFF	TGTGCCAGCAGCCAAGAATTCACGGGGAACACTGAAGCTTTCTTT
TRBJ1-1	TRBV9	many	.	13	CASSAPSDTEAFF	TGTGCCAGCAGCGCCCCATCCGACACTGAAGCTTTCTTT
TRBJ2-5	TRBV20-1	.	.	17	CSARAWAPPVYQETQYF	TGCAGTGCTAGAGCCTGGGCGCCTCCTGTGTACCAAGAGACCCAGTACTTC
TRBJ2-7	TRBV16	few	.	16	CASSQSWRGNSYEQYF	TGTGCCAGCAGCCAATCGTGGAGGGGAAACTCCTACGAGCAGTACTTC
TRBJ1-2	TRBV12-3/TRBV12-4	few	.	13	CASSLGGLYGYTF	TGTGCCAGCAGTTTAGGGGGGCTGTACGGCTACACCTTC
TRBJ2-1	TRBV27	.	.	13	CASGETGYNEQFF	TGTGCCAGCGGAGAAACAGGGTACAATGAGCAGTTCTTC
TRBJ2-7	TRBV7-9	.	.	14	CASSPPRSSYEQYF	TGTGCCAGCAGCCCACCCCGGAGCTCCTACGAGCAGTACTTC
TRBJ1-4	TRBV10-3	many	.	14	CAISVGAVNEKLFF	TGTGCCATCAGTGTTGGGGCAGTAAATGAAAAACTGTTTTTT
TRBJ2-7	TRBV27	many	.	13	CASSFGVEYEQYF	TGTGCCAGCAGTTTTGGAGTTGAGTACGAGCAGTACTTC
TRBJ2-7	TRBV4-1	few	TRBD2	15	CASSQDKRGGNEQYF	TGCGCCAGCAGCCAAGATAAGCGGGGGGGAAACGAGCAGTACTTC
TRBJ2-7	TRBV3-1	.	.	15	CACSQDSSLIYEQYF	TGTGCCTGCAGCCAAGATTCTAGCCTGATCTACGAGCAGTACTTC
TRBJ2-7	TRBV29-1	.	.	11	CSGRFRDEQYF	TGCAGCGGTCGGTTCCGGGACGAGCAGTACTTC
TRBJ1-1	TRBV5-1	many	TRBD1	15	CASSIGTGANTEAFF	TGCGCCAGCAGTATCGGGACAGGGGCGAACACTGAAGCTTTCTTT
TRBJ2-3	TRBV12-3/TRBV12-4	.	.	14	CASSYSGGTDTQYF	TGTGCCAGCAGCTACTCAGGGGGGACAGATACGCAGTATTTT
TRBJ1-1	TRBV7-9	.	.	15	CASSLEGQGLAEAFF	TGTGCCAGCAGCTTAGAAGGGCAGGGCTTGGCTGAAGCTTTCTTT
TRBJ2-3	TRBV20-1	.	TRBD2	17	CSARHRLANPVLDTQYF	TGCAGTGCTAGACACCGACTAGCAAATCCTGTTCTTGATACGCAGTATTTT
TRBJ2-7	TRBV20-1	many	TRBD1	14	CSAVRTGFHYEQYF	TGCAGTGCGGTTAGGACAGGGTTCCACTACGAGCAGTACTTC